This TCR beta chain was captured by sequencing in a study of blood T cell repertoires in COVID-19. Study-wide background: T cells, B-cell-depleted T cells, or PBMCs supplied cDNA or gDNA.

Germline values: CDR1 MNHEY, CDR2 SVGEGT. The trim removed 0 bases at V and 6 bases at J, leaving 6 bases unmatched. The CDR3 runs 16 residues. How the authors handled the data: Amplifying reference gene primers gave estimates of nucleated cell counts. Produced via immunoSEQ multiplex PCR; TCRdb's table is partial and in-frame only. The V and J calls and clone size come from that table; D and trimming were worked out from the DNA. Among under 150,000 clones listed, approximately 85% were seen once. Sequencing was performed on peripheral blood. This chain connects TRBV6-2 or TRBV6-3 to TRBJ2-1; 9 bases agree with TRBD2. The clonotype comes from a woman aged 55-75 years with COVID-19, enrolled during active disease. The DNA of the CDR3 is TGTGCCAGCAGTTACTCCCTGGCGGGGGGGCTCAATGAGCAGTTCTTC. Encoded protein: CASSYSLAGGLNEQFF.